This record covers a single T cell receptor beta chain. This sample stems from a study of blood T cell repertoires in COVID-19. Clones were sequenced by immunoSEQ multiplex PCR, and TCRdb holds only the in-frame ones, with some missing. The table includes about 380,000 clones, 75% to 90% detected once. The specimen sequenced was peripheral blood. This sequence originates from a woman younger than 30 with acute or convalescent COVID-19.

The CDR3 region has the DNA TGTGCCAGCCAGGCGCAGGGCGCTTTGAATCAGCCCCAGCATTTT. This codes for CASQAQGALNQPQHF. The J gene is TRBJ1-5, the V gene TRBV6-5, with D perhaps matching TRBD1 (5 bases). The CDR3 contains 15 residues. Looked up from germline, CDR1 is MNHEY and CDR2 is SVGAGI. Trimming cost V 8 bases and J 4 bases, with 18 bases left between them.